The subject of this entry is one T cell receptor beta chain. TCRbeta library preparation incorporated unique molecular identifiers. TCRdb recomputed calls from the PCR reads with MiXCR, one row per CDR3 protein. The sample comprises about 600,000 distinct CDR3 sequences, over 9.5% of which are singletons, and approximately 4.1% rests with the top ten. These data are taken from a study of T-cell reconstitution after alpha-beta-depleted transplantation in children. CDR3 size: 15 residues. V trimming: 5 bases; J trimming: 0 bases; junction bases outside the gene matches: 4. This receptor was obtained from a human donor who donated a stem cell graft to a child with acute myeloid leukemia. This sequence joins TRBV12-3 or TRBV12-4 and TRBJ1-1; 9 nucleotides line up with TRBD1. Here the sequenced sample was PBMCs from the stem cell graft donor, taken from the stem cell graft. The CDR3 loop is CASSGTGTMNTEAFF. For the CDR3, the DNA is TGTGCCAGCAGTGGGACAGGGACGATGAACACTGAAGCTTTCTTT.